This is a list of T cell receptor beta chains from one sample in a study of radiation and T cells in renal cell carcinoma. Profiled with immunoSEQ multiplex PCR; TCRdb holds only in-frame clones, not every one. The table records 150,000 or so clones, roughly nine tenths of them present only once. Sequencing was performed on blood, taken from a patient whose treatment included radiotherapy and nephrectomy. These receptors were collected from a woman aged 65 to 85 with renal cell carcinoma. The CDR3 runs from the conserved cysteine through the conserved F or W. A D gene is named only where the DNA matches it firmly. A clone size is listed for some rows: how often the clone was seen (once, few, many), or a class if it is expanded.

D: NA; V: TRBV28; J: TRBJ2-7; size: NA; DNA: TGTGCCAGCAGTTTGGGACAAGGCTCTAACTCCTACGAGCAGTACTTC; CDR3: CASSLGQGSNSYEQYF
D: NA; V: TRBV7-9; J: TRBJ1-2; size: NA; DNA: TGTGCCAGCAGCCCCCCCGGGAGTTACTATGGCTACACCTTC; CDR3: CASSPPGSYYGYTF
D: NA; V: TRBV1; J: TRBJ2-5; size: NA; DNA: TGCACCAGCAGCCAAATAGGCGGAGTCCCAGAGACCCAGTACTTC; CDR3: CTSSQIGGVPETQYF
D: NA; V: TRBV7-8; J: TRBJ2-7; size: NA; DNA: TGTGCCAGCAGCTTAGGTCGGGTAAGCACCTACGAGCAGTACTTC; CDR3: CASSLGRVSTYEQYF
D: NA; V: TRBV5-1; J: TRBJ1-1; size: NA; DNA: TGCGCCAGCAGCTTAGGGGTCACCCCGACTTTGAACACTGAAGCTTTCTTT; CDR3: CASSLGVTPTLNTEAFF
D: NA; V: TRBV6-5; J: TRBJ2-2; size: NA; DNA: TGTGCCAGCAGTTCCCAGGGTTTTCGGGCCGGGGAGCTGTTTTTT; CDR3: CASSSQGFRAGELFF
D: NA; V: TRBV7-6; J: TRBJ1-3; size: NA; DNA: TGTGCCAGCAGCCCCGGTGGCAGGGTTATTACTGGAAACACCATATATTTT; CDR3: CASSPGGRVITGNTIYF
D: NA; V: TRBV5-1; J: TRBJ2-3; size: NA; DNA: TGCGCCAGCAGCTTGGGGAGGCGGAGCGGCACAGATACGCAGTATTTT; CDR3: CASSLGRRSGTDTQYF
D: NA; V: TRBV6-6; J: TRBJ1-1; size: NA; DNA: TGTGCCAGCAGTTACTCGACGGTGAACACTGAAGCTTTCTTT; CDR3: CASSYSTVNTEAFF
D: NA; V: TRBV5-1; J: TRBJ2-1; size: NA; DNA: TGCGCCAGCAGCGGCCTGACTAGAGGGGACAATGAGCAGTTCTTC; CDR3: CASSGLTRGDNEQFF
D: NA; V: TRBV6-5; J: TRBJ2-4; size: NA; DNA: TGTGCCAGCAGTTACGGGGAGGGGGGAAACATTCAGTACTTC; CDR3: CASSYGEGGNIQYF
D: TRBD2; V: TRBV7-2; J: TRBJ2-3; size: once; DNA: TGTGCCAGCAGCTTAGCCAGCGGGGGACCCTGGACCTCAGATACGCAGTATTTT; CDR3: CASSLASGGPWTSDTQYF
D: TRBD1; V: TRBV9; J: TRBJ2-2; size: NA; DNA: TGTGCCAGCAGCGTAGTGCCAGGGGGCACCGGGGAGCTGTTTTTT; CDR3: CASSVVPGGTGELFF
D: NA; V: TRBV9; J: TRBJ1-1; size: NA; DNA: TGTGCCAGCAGCGTAATGGAGCCACCCACTGAAGCTTTCTTT; CDR3: CASSVMEPPTEAFF
D: TRBD2; V: TRBV7-9; J: TRBJ2-5; size: NA; DNA: TGTGCCAGCAGCCCAGTCAGGGGACTAGCCGGTGGAGAGACCCAGTACTTC; CDR3: CASSPVRGLAGGETQYF
D: TRBD1; V: TRBV7-6; J: TRBJ2-7; size: NA; DNA: TGTGCCAGCAGCTTCGGACTGACAGGGGGAGTAAGCGAGCAGTACTTC; CDR3: CASSFGLTGGVSEQYF
D: NA; V: TRBV5-6; J: TRBJ2-7; size: NA; DNA: TGTGCCAGCAGCTTGATAACGCAGGGCGTCTCCTACGAGCAGTACTTC; CDR3: CASSLITQGVSYEQYF
D: TRBD2; V: TRBV11-3; J: TRBJ2-1; size: NA; DNA: TGTGCCAGCAGCGCCGCGGGGGATTTCTACAATGAGCAGTTCTTC; CDR3: CASSAAGDFYNEQFF
D: NA; V: TRBV5-1; J: TRBJ1-1; size: few; DNA: TGCGCCAGCAGCGGGGGACTCGTGAACACTGAAGCTTTCTTT; CDR3: CASSGGLVNTEAFF
D: TRBD1; V: TRBV5-1; J: TRBJ1-1; size: once; DNA: TGCGCCAGCGGTCTTTCCCTACAGGGGCCCACTGAAGCTTTCTTT; CDR3: CASGLSLQGPTEAFF
D: NA; V: TRBV29-1; J: TRBJ2-5; size: NA; DNA: TGCAGCGTTGACGAAGCGTCGGGCCAGTACTTC; CDR3: CSVDEASGQYF
D: NA; V: TRBV6-5; J: TRBJ1-6; size: NA; DNA: TGTGCCAGCAGGGAACAGGGTTTTAGTTCACCCCTCCACTTT; CDR3: CASREQGFSSPLHF
D: NA; V: TRBV5-1; J: TRBJ1-2; size: NA; DNA: TGCGCCAGCAGCTTGGGGTCAGGAGACTCCTATGGCTACACCTTC; CDR3: CASSLGSGDSYGYTF
D: NA; V: TRBV7-8; J: TRBJ1-1; size: once; DNA: TGTGCCAGCAGCTTGGGACCGAAGAACGCTGAAGCTTTCTTT; CDR3: CASSLGPKNAEAFF
D: NA; V: TRBV5-4; J: TRBJ1-2; size: NA; DNA: TGTGCCAGCAGGTCGGGGGCTAACTATGGCTACACCTTC; CDR3: CASRSGANYGYTF
D: NA; V: TRBV5-1; J: TRBJ2-7; size: NA; DNA: TGCGCCAGCAGCCCTGGGGGGACAGCAACATCCTACGAGCAGTACTTC; CDR3: CASSPGGTATSYEQYF
D: NA; V: TRBV30; J: TRBJ2-2; size: NA; DNA: TGTGCCTGGAGTCAAGCGAAAGTCGGGGAGCTGTTTTTT; CDR3: CAWSQAKVGELFF
D: NA; V: TRBV5-4; J: TRBJ1-1; size: NA; DNA: TGTGCCAGCAGCTTGGTTGGGGGCGCAGGCACTGAAGCTTTCTTT; CDR3: CASSLVGGAGTEAFF
D: NA; V: TRBV4-2; J: TRBJ1-1; size: NA; DNA: TGTGCCAGCAGCCAATCCCCAGCGGGGGGAACTTTCTTT; CDR3: CASSQSPAGGTFF
D: TRBD2; V: TRBV5-1; J: TRBJ2-1; size: NA; DNA: TGCGCCAGCAGCGTCCTAGCGGGGGGATACAATGAGCAGTTCTTC; CDR3: CASSVLAGGYNEQFF
D: TRBD1; V: TRBV6-5; J: TRBJ1-1; size: NA; DNA: TGTGCCAGCCTTCAGGGGGTACGGGCTTTCTTT; CDR3: CASLQGVRAFF
D: NA; V: TRBV28; J: TRBJ1-5; size: NA; DNA: TGTGCCAGCAGTTTATGGGGGGGTAGTCAGCCCCAGCATTTT; CDR3: CASSLWGGSQPQHF
D: TRBD2; V: TRBV13; J: TRBJ2-1; size: NA; DNA: TGTGCCAGCAGCTTGGGGCCTAGCGGGGGGCGCAATGAGCAGTTCTTC; CDR3: CASSLGPSGGRNEQFF
D: NA; V: TRBV5-4; J: TRBJ2-1; size: NA; DNA: TGTGCCAGCAGCCCGCCTGCCGGCGAGCAGTTCTTC; CDR3: CASSPPAGEQFF
D: NA; V: TRBV30; J: TRBJ1-3; size: NA; DNA: TGTGCCTGGAGTGCCCTAGGGGGACTCTCTGGAAACACCATATATTTT; CDR3: CAWSALGGLSGNTIYF
D: TRBD1; V: TRBV5-1; J: TRBJ1-2; size: NA; DNA: TGCGCCAGCAGCGGCGGACCCACAGGGGGCGCGGGTGGCTACACCTTC; CDR3: CASSGGPTGGAGGYTF
D: TRBD2; V: TRBV4-3; J: TRBJ2-7; size: NA; DNA: TGCGCCAGCAGCCTGGCTAGCGGCTCCTACGAGCAGTACTTC; CDR3: CASSLASGSYEQYF
D: NA; V: TRBV27; J: TRBJ1-6; size: NA; DNA: TGTGCCAGCAGTTTAGGGTATTCACCCCTCCACTTT; CDR3: CASSLGYSPLHF
D: TRBD1; V: TRBV4-1; J: TRBJ1-1; size: NA; DNA: TGCGCCAGCAGCCCCGCGGACAGGGTTAAGACTGAAGCTTTCTTT; CDR3: CASSPADRVKTEAFF
D: TRBD1; V: TRBV7-9; J: TRBJ1-5; size: few; DNA: TGTGCCAGCAGCCCCGGGACAGGGAGAAATCAGCCCCAGCATTTT; CDR3: CASSPGTGRNQPQHF
D: NA; V: TRBV6-1; J: TRBJ1-3; size: NA; DNA: TGTGCCAGCAGTGAAGCGCGTTACAAGGGCACCATATATTTT; CDR3: CASSEARYKGTIYF
D: NA; V: TRBV9; J: TRBJ2-1; size: NA; DNA: TGTGCCAGCAGCGTATCGACTACCAATGAGCAGTTCTTC; CDR3: CASSVSTTNEQFF
D: TRBD2; V: TRBV10-3; J: TRBJ2-7; size: NA; DNA: TGTGCCATCAGCCAGCGGGGGGACCGCGAGCAGTACTTC; CDR3: CAISQRGDREQYF
D: NA; V: TRBV4-1; J: TRBJ1-2; size: NA; DNA: TGCGCCAGCAGCCAAACCCAGACAGTTAACTATGGCTACACCTTC; CDR3: CASSQTQTVNYGYTF
D: NA; V: TRBV19; J: TRBJ2-4; size: NA; DNA: TGTGCCAGTAGTTCTCGGGGCACAAAATCCAAAAACATTCAGTACTTC; CDR3: CASSSRGTKSKNIQYF
D: NA; V: TRBV14; J: TRBJ2-3; size: NA; DNA: TGTGCCAGCAGCCCTCCGAGGGTCAGCACAGATACGCAGTATTTT; CDR3: CASSPPRVSTDTQYF
D: NA; V: TRBV27; J: TRBJ2-2; size: once; DNA: TGTGCCAGCAGTTTGAGGCAGGGGGGAGTCGGGGAGCTGTTTTTT; CDR3: CASSLRQGGVGELFF
D: TRBD1; V: TRBV19; J: TRBJ1-5; size: few; DNA: TGTGCCAGTAGTCCTCGCCAGGGGGTAAGGAATCAGCCCCAGCATTTT; CDR3: CASSPRQGVRNQPQHF
D: TRBD2; V: TRBV5-1; J: TRBJ2-1; size: NA; DNA: TGCGCCAGCAGCTTGGCTAGCGGGGGGGCCACCTACAATGAGCAGTTCTTC; CDR3: CASSLASGGATYNEQFF
D: TRBD1; V: TRBV27; J: TRBJ2-2; size: NA; DNA: TGTGCCAGCAGTAAACAGGGGATTGACACCGGGGAGCTGTTTTTT; CDR3: CASSKQGIDTGELFF
D: NA; V: TRBV4-3; J: TRBJ1-2; size: NA; DNA: TGCGCCAGCAGCCATCCTATAGGGACGTCTCCGGGAGGCTACACCTTC; CDR3: CASSHPIGTSPGGYTF
D: NA; V: TRBV18; J: TRBJ1-1; size: NA; DNA: TGTGCCAGCTCCCCGTTTGAGTTGAACACTGAAGCTTTCTTT; CDR3: CASSPFELNTEAFF
D: NA; V: TRBV12-5; J: TRBJ1-2; size: NA; DNA: TGTGCTAGTGGTTTGACCGGAGGACAAAGCTATGGCTACACCTTC; CDR3: CASGLTGGQSYGYTF